This is a list of T cell receptor beta chains from one sample in a study of response to subunit inactivated influenza vaccine. One entry per CDR3 protein, called by TCRdb with MiXCR from the RT-PCR reads. The top ten hold roughly 3% of the sample, which has 500,000 or so distinct CDR3 sequences, approximately 15% seen once. The starting material was CD4+ T cells sorted from PBMCs, obtained around 2 years after vaccination. The receptors originated from a man between 50 and 75 years old who received an inactivated influenza vaccine. Both conserved end residues are part of each CDR3. Fields, in order: CDR3 DNA, CDR3 protein, J gene, clone size, D gene, V gene. D genes are given only for firm matches. For some rows the clone size is stated as once, few or many, or as a class when expanded; others skip it.

CDR3 DNA: TGTGCCAGCAGCCCTAGACTAGCGGGGGGTTCCTACGAGCAGTACTTC; CDR3 protein: CASSPRLAGGSYEQYF; J gene: TRBJ2-7; clone size: few; D gene: TRBD2; V gene: TRBV7-9
CDR3 DNA: TGTGCCAGCAGCAACTACAGGTACACAGATACGCAGTATTTT; CDR3 protein: CASSNYRYTDTQYF; J gene: TRBJ2-3; clone size: NA; D gene: NA; V gene: TRBV7-2
CDR3 DNA: TGTGCCAGCAGCCGTCCTAATATGTCGTCCGGGACTAGCGGGTCGGATACGCAGTATTTT; CDR3 protein: CASSRPNMSSGTSGSDTQYF; J gene: TRBJ2-3; clone size: NA; D gene: TRBD2; V gene: TRBV7-3
CDR3 DNA: TGTGCCAGCAGTCGGGCCCCCTACGAGCAGTACTTC; CDR3 protein: CASSRAPYEQYF; J gene: TRBJ2-7; clone size: few; D gene: NA; V gene: TRBV6-2/TRBV6-3
CDR3 DNA: TGTGCCAGCAGCGTAGGACAAACCGATACGCAGTATTTT; CDR3 protein: CASSVGQTDTQYF; J gene: TRBJ2-3; clone size: many; D gene: NA; V gene: TRBV12-3/TRBV12-4
CDR3 DNA: TGTGCCAGCAGCCAAGGGCAGCACTCTGGGGCCAACGTCCTGACTTTC; CDR3 protein: CASSQGQHSGANVLTF; J gene: TRBJ2-6; clone size: NA; D gene: NA; V gene: TRBV4-2
CDR3 DNA: TGCAGTGCTTCCCGACTGTACCAGTACTTC; CDR3 protein: CSASRLYQYF; J gene: TRBJ2-5; clone size: NA; D gene: NA; V gene: TRBV20-1
CDR3 DNA: TGTGCCAGCAGCGTAGCCTCTAGCGGGTACAATGAGCAGTTCTTC; CDR3 protein: CASSVASSGYNEQFF; J gene: TRBJ2-1; clone size: NA; D gene: TRBD2; V gene: TRBV9
CDR3 DNA: TGTGCCAGCAGGAACCCATTGGGCTACGAGCAGTACTTC; CDR3 protein: CASRNPLGYEQYF; J gene: TRBJ2-7; clone size: NA; D gene: NA; V gene: TRBV28
CDR3 DNA: TGTGCCAGCAGCCCAAAGACTAGCGGGATATACAATGAGCAGTTCTTC; CDR3 protein: CASSPKTSGIYNEQFF; J gene: TRBJ2-1; clone size: NA; D gene: TRBD2; V gene: TRBV7-9
CDR3 DNA: TGCAGTGCTAGCCGGACAGGGGGAGTCTATGGCTACACCTTC; CDR3 protein: CSASRTGGVYGYTF; J gene: TRBJ1-2; clone size: NA; D gene: TRBD1; V gene: TRBV20-1